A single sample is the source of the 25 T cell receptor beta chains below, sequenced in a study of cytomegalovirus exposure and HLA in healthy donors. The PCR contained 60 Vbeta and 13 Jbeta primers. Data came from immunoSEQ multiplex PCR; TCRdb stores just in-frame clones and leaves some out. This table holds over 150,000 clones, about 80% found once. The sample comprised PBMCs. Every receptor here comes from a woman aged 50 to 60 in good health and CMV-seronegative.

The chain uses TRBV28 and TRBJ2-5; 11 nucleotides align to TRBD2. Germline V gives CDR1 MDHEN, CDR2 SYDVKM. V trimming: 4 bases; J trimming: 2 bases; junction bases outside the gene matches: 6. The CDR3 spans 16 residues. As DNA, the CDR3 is TGTGCCAGCAGTTCCGCCGGGACTAGCGGACAAGAGACCCAGTACTTC. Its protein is CASSSAGTSGQETQYF.

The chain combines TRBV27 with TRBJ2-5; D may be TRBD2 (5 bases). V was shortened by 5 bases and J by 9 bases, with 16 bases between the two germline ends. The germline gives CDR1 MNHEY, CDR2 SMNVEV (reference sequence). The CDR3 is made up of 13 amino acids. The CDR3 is CASSPGLPGAQYF. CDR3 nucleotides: TGTGCCAGCAGTCCCGGACTCCCCGGGGCCCAGTACTTC.

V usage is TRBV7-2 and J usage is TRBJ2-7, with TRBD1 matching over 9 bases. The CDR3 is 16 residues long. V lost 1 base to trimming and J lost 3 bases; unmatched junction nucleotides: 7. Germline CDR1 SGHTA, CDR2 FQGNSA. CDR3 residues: CASSLGRPGQGYEQYF. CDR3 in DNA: TGTGCCAGCAGCTTAGGGCGGCCGGGACAGGGCTACGAGCAGTACTTC. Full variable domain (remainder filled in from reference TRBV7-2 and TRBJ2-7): GAGVSQSPSNKVTEKGKDVELRCDPISGHTALYWYRQSLGQGLEFLIYFQGNSAPDKSGLPSDRFSAERTGGSVSTLTIQRTQQEDSAVYLCASSLGRPGQGYEQYFGPGTRLTVT.

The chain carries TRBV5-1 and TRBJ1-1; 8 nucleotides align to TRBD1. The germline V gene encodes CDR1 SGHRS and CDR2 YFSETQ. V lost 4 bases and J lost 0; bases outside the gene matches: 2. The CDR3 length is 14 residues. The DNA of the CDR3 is TGCGCCAGCAGCCCAGGGGGCGTGAACACTGAAGCTTTCTTT. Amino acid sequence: CASSPGGVNTEAFF.

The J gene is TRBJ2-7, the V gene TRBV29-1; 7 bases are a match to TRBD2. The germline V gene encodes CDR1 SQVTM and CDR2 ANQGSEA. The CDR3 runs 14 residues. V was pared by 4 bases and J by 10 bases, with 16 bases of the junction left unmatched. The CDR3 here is CSVAQGGDPRDQYF. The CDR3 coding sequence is TGCAGCGTTGCCCAGGGAGGGGACCCGCGCGACCAGTACTTC.

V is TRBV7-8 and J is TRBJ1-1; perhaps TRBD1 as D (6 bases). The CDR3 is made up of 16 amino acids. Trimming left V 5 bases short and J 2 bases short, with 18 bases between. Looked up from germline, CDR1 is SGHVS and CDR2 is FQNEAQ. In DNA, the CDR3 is TGTGCCAGCAGCGCCGGTAGGGGGACGAAAAACACTGAAGCTTTCTTT. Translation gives CASSAGRGTKNTEAFF.

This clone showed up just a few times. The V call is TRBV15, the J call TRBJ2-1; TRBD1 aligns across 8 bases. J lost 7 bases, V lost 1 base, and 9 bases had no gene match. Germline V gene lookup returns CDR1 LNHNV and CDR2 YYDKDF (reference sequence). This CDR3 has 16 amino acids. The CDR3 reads CATSRAGDRGENEQFF. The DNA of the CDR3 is TGTGCCACCAGCAGAGCGGGTGACAGGGGTGAGAATGAGCAGTTCTTC.

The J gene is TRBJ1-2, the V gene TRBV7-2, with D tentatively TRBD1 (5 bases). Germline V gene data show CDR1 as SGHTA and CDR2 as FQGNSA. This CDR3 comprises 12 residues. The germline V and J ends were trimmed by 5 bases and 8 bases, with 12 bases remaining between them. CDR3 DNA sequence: TGTGCCAGCAGCCCTCGACAGCCCGGCTACACCTTC. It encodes CASSPRQPGYTF.

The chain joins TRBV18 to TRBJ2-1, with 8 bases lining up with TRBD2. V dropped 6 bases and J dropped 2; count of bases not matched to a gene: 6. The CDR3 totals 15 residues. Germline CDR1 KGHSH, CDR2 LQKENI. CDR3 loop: CASSQAGAAYNEQFF. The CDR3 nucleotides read TGTGCCAGCTCTCAAGCGGGGGCGGCCTACAATGAGCAGTTCTTC.

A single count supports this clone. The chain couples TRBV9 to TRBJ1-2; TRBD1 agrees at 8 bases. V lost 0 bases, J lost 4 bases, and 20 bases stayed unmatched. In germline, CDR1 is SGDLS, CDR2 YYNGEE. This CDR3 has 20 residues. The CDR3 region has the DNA TGTGCCAGCAGCGTAGGCCCATATGGGCAGGGGGCGACCCTTGGCTATGGCTACACCTTC. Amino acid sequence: CASSVGPYGQGATLGYGYTF.

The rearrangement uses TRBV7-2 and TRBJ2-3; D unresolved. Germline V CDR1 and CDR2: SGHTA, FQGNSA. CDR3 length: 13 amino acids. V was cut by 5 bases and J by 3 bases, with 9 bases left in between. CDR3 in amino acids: CASSVGATDTQYF. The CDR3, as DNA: TGTGCCAGCAGCGTAGGAGCGACAGATACGCAGTATTTT.

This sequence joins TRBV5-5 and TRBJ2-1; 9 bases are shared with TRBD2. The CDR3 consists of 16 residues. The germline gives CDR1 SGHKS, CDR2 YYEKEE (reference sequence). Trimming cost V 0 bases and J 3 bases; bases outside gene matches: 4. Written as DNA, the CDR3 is TGTGCCAGCAGCTTGGGACTAGCGGCCATCTACAATGAGCAGTTCTTC. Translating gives CASSLGLAAIYNEQFF.

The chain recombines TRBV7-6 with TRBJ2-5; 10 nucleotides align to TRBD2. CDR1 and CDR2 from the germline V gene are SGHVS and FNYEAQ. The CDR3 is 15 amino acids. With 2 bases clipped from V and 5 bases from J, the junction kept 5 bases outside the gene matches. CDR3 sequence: CASSLYLAGVETQYF. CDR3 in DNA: TGTGCCAGCAGCTTATATCTAGCGGGAGTGGAGACCCAGTACTTC.

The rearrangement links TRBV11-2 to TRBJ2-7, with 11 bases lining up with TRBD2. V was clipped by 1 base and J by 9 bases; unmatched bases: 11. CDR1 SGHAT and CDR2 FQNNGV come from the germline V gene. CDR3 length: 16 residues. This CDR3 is CASSLAQGLAGGGQYF. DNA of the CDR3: TGTGCCAGCAGCTTAGCCCAGGGGCTAGCGGGAGGCGGGCAGTACTTC.

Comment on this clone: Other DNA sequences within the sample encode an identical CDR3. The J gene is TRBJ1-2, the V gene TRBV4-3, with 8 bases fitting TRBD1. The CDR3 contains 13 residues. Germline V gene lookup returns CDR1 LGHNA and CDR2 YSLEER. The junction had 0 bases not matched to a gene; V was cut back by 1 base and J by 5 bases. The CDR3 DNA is TGCGCCAGCAGCCAAGGACAGGGGTATGGCTACACCTTC. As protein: CASSQGQGYGYTF.

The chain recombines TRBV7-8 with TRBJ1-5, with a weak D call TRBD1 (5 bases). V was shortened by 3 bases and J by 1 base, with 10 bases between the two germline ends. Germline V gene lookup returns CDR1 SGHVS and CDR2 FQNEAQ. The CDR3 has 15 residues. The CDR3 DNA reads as TGTGCCAGCAGCTTGTCGGGGGGAAGCAATCAGCCCCAGCATTTT. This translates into CASSLSGGSNQPQHF. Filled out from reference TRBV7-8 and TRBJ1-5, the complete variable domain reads GAGVSQSPRYKVAKRGQDVALRCDPISGHVSLFWYQQALGQGPEFLTYFQNEAQLDKSGLPSDRFFAERPEGSVSTLKIQRTQQEDSAVYLCASSLSGGSNQPQHFGDGTRLSIL.

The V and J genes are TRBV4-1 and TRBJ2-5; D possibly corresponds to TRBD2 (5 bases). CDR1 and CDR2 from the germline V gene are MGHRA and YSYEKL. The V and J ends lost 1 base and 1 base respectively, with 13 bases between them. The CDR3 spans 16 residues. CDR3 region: CASSQGHGETQETQYF. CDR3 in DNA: TGCGCCAGCAGCCAAGGCCACGGGGAAACCCAAGAGACCCAGTACTTC.

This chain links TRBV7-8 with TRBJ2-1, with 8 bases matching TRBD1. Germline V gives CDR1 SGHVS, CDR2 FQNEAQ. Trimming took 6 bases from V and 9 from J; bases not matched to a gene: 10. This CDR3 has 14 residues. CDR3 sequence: CASRLTGVLTEQFF. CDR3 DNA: TGTGCCAGCAGATTGACAGGGGTCCTTACTGAGCAGTTCTTC.

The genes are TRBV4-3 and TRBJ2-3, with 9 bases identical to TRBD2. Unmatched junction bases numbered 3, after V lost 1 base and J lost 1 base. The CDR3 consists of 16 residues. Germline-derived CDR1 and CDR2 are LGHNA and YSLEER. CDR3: CASSQVGLAGTDTQYF. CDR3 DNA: TGCGCCAGCAGCCAAGTGGGACTAGCCGGCACAGATACGCAGTATTTT.

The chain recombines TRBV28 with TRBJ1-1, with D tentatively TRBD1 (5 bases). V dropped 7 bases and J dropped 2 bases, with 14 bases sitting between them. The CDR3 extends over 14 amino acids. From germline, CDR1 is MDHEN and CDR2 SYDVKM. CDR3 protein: CASNDGGTNTEAFF. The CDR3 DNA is TGTGCCAGCAACGACGGGGGGACTAACACTGAAGCTTTCTTT.

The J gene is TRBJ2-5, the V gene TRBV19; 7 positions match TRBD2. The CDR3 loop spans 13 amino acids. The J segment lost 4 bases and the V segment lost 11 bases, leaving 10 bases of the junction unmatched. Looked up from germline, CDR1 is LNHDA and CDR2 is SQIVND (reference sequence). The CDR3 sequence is CASAWGGRETQYF. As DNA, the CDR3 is TGTGCCTCCGCGTGGGGCGGGAGAGAGACCCAGTACTTC.

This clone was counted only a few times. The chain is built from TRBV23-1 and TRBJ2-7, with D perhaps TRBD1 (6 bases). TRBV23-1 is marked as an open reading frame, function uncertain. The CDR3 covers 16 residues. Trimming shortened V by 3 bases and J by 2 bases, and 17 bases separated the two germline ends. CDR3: CASSQNIRGEAYEQYF. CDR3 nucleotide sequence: TGCGCCAGCAGTCAGAACATCAGGGGAGAGGCCTACGAGCAGTACTTC.

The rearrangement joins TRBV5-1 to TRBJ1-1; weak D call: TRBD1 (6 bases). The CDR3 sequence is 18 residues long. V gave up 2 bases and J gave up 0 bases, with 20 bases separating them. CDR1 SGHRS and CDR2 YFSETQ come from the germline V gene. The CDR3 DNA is TGCGCCAGCAGCTTTTTTTTAGCAGGGGTAAATTTGAACACTGAAGCTTTCTTT. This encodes CASSFFLAGVNLNTEAFF.

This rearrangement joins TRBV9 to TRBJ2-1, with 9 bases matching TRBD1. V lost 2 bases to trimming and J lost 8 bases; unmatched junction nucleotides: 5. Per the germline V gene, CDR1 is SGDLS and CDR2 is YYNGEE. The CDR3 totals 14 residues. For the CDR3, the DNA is TGTGCCAGCAGCGTGTACACAGGGGGCGATGAGCAGTTCTTC. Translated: CASSVYTGGDEQFF.

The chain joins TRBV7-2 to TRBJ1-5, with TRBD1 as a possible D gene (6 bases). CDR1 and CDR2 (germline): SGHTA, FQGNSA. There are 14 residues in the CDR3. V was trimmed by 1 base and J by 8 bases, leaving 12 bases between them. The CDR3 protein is CASSLGYGGEPQHF. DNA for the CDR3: TGTGCCAGCAGCTTAGGATATGGGGGCGAGCCCCAGCATTTT.